This T cell receptor beta chain was retrieved from a study of control samples from healthy donors and cancer patients. Sequenced by immunoSEQ multiplex PCR; TCRdb stores in-frame clones only, minus some. The sample includes over 100,000 clones, about 88% seen only once; the top ten take 3% to 3.5%. This CDR3 has 15 amino acids. After removal of 6 bases from V and 5 bases from J, the junction contained 7 bases not matched to a gene. Germline-derived CDR1 and CDR2 are KGHSH and LQKENI. The sample comprised blood. This sequence joins TRBV18 and TRBJ2-3; TRBD1 matches at 11 bases. This receptor was identified in a man aged 45-65 years in good health. CDR3 residues: CASSEGQGAGDTQYF. CDR3 sequence (DNA): TGTGCCAGCTCGGAAGGACAGGGGGCGGGAGATACGCAGTATTTT.